This TCR beta chain stems from a study of beta chain features in type 1 diabetes. Whole-study findings and limits: Researchers caution that PCR might favor shorter templates, equally among patients and controls.

Since all of the isolated RNA was reverse transcribed, expressed TCRB transcripts were what got sequenced. Assay: immunoSEQ multiplex PCR; the TCRdb copy retains only in-frame clones and omits some. This table holds 200,000 to 250,000 clones, 27% found once. This CDR3 region has 13 residues. Germline V gene sequence: CDR1 SGHTA, CDR2 FQGNSA. V was pared by 5 bases and J by 5 bases, with 10 bases between. On this clone itself: What it binds is not known.

The source of this sequence is a young man in good health. This chain links TRBV7-2 with TRBJ1-5; no firm D call. Sequenced material: central memory CD4+ T cells from blood. The CDR3 region is CASSEQRDQPQHF. Written as DNA, the CDR3 is TGTGCCAGCAGCGAACAGAGGGATCAGCCCCAGCATTTT.